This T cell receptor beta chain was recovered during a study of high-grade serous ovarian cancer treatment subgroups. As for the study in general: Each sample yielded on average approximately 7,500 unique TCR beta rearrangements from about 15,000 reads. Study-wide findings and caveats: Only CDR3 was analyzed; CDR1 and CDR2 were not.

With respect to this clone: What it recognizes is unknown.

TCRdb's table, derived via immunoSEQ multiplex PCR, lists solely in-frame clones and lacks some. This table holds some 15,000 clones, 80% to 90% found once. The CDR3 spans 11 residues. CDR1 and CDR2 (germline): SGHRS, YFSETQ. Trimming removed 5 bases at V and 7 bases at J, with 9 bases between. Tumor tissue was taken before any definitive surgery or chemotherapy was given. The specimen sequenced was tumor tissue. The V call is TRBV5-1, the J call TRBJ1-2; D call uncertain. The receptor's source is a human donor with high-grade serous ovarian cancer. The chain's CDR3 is CASRLEGGYTF. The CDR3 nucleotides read TGCGCCAGCAGACTCGAGGGTGGCTACACCTTC.